These T cell receptor beta chains were read from a single sample in a study of post-analysis software for immune sequencing data. TCRdb re-analysed the PCR reads in MiXCR, keeping a single row per CDR3 protein. The sample includes 750,000 to 950,000 distinct CDR3 sequences, 53% of them seen just once. Specimen: blood. Receptors were obtained from a girl between 5 and 17 years old with multiple sclerosis. The CDR3 runs from the conserved cysteine through the conserved F or W. A D gene is named only where the DNA matches it firmly. Size is stated for part of the rows, as once, few or many counts, or as a class when the clone is expanded.

>few|TRBD1|TRBV7-2|TRBJ1-1
CASSTGGLLNTEAFF
TGTGCCAGCAGCACAGGGGGCCTATTGAACACTGAAGCTTTCTTT
>-|-|TRBV12-3/TRBV12-4|TRBJ2-1
CASSSPPGEQFF
TGTGCCAGCAGTTCCCCACCGGGGGAGCAGTTCTTC
>-|TRBD1|TRBV7-9|TRBJ2-7
CASSLGGNGQGSSYEQYF
TGTGCCAGCAGCTTAGGCGGGAACGGACAGGGATCTTCCTACGAGCAGTACTTC
>-|TRBD1|TRBV6-6|TRBJ2-1
CASSYWQGAGNEQFF
TGTGCCAGCAGTTACTGGCAGGGGGCAGGCAATGAGCAGTTCTTC
>-|-|TRBV25-1|TRBJ1-6
CASSEWSLGGSRNSPLHF
TGTGCCAGCAGTGAATGGTCCCTGGGAGGGTCGAGGAATTCACCCCTCCACTTT
>-|-|TRBV14|TRBJ2-5
CASSQEVIRSGTQYF
TGTGCCAGCAGCCAAGAAGTCATCCGAAGTGGGACCCAGTACTTC
>-|TRBD1|TRBV12-3/TRBV12-4|TRBJ2-1
CASSTFKGARYNEQFF
TGTGCCAGCAGTACCTTTAAGGGGGCGAGGTACAATGAGCAGTTCTTC
>-|TRBD1|TRBV20-1|TRBJ2-7
CSASPGQNSYEQYF
TGCAGTGCTAGTCCGGGACAGAACTCCTACGAGCAGTACTTC
>-|-|TRBV12-5|TRBJ1-5
CASGFGQPQHF
TGTGCTAGTGGTTTTGGCCAGCCCCAGCATTTT
>-|-|TRBV29-1|TRBJ1-2
CSVNKAEVIYGYTF
TGCAGCGTTAATAAGGCCGAAGTAATCTATGGCTACACCTTC
>-|-|TRBV5-1|TRBJ2-5
CASSRRQEVLETQYF
TGCGCCAGCAGCAGGAGACAGGAGGTGTTGGAGACCCAGTACTTC
>-|-|TRBV27|TRBJ2-2
CASSIIARNTGERFF
TGTGCCAGCAGCATAATCGCCCGGAACACCGGGGAGCGGTTTTTT
>once|TRBD2|TRBV6-1|TRBJ2-2
CASSGQRERPGERFF
TGTGCCAGCAGTGGTCAGCGGGAGCGCCCCGGGGAGCGGTTTTTT
>-|-|TRBV7-2|TRBJ2-1
CASSTATYNEQFF
TGTGCCAGCAGCACGGCCACCTACAATGAGCAGTTCTTC
>-|TRBD2|TRBV3-1|TRBJ2-7
CASSLGLAGGAYEQYF
TGTGCCAGCAGCCTGGGACTAGCGGGAGGCGCCTACGAGCAGTACTTC
>-|TRBD2|TRBV5-1|TRBJ2-1
CASSLAVAGGSYNEQFF
TGCGCCAGCAGCTTGGCCGTGGCGGGGGGCTCCTACAATGAGCAGTTCTTC
>-|-|TRBV3-1|TRBJ1-2
CASSQEHSEFGYTF
TGTGCCAGCAGCCAAGAACATTCTGAGTTTGGCTACACCTTC
>-|-|TRBV5-6|TRBJ2-3
CASSLASDSVDDTQYF
TGTGCCAGCAGCTTGGCCAGCGATAGTGTCGACGATACGCAGTATTTT
>-|TRBD1|TRBV2|TRBJ2-7
CASRGGEYSEQYF
TGCGCCAGTCGAGGGGGCGAGTACTCCGAGCAGTACTTC
>-|-|TRBV7-2|TRBJ2-7
CASSHTRMGFTSSEQYF
TGTGCCAGCAGCCATACTAGGATGGGGTTTACGAGCAGCGAGCAGTACTTC
>few|-|TRBV5-1|TRBJ2-7
CASARGRDYEQYF
TGCGCCAGCGCCCGGGGCAGAGACTACGAGCAGTACTTC
>-|-|TRBV6-5|TRBJ1-1
CASRGAGTEAFF
TGTGCCAGCCGGGGGGCTGGCACTGAAGCTTTCTTT
>few|-|TRBV28|TRBJ2-3
CASSAWSTDTQYF
TGTGCCAGCAGTGCCTGGAGCACAGATACGCAGTATTTT
>-|TRBD1|TRBV12-5|TRBJ2-5
CASGLVGTGNAETQYF
TGTGCTAGTGGTTTGGTCGGGACAGGGAACGCAGAGACCCAGTACTTC
>once|-|TRBV12-3/TRBV12-4|TRBJ1-2
CASSLSPQGMGGYTF
TGTGCCAGCAGTTTATCACCCCAGGGGATGGGTGGCTACACCTTC
>few|TRBD2|TRBV6-5|TRBJ2-3
CASSYSIGPTSGRDTQYF
TGTGCCAGCAGTTACTCAATCGGGCCCACTAGCGGGAGGGATACGCAGTATTTT
>few|-|TRBV5-5|TRBJ2-6
CASSLGLAQAFSGANVLTF
TGTGCCAGCAGCTTGGGGCTCGCACAGGCCTTCTCTGGGGCCAACGTCCTGACTTTC